This TCR beta chain was profiled in a study of T-cell memory formation after mild COVID-19. Employing constant-segment primers, 5'RACE generated TCR alpha and TCR beta cDNA libraries bearing sample barcodes and UMIs. TCRdb passed the 5' RACE reads through MiXCR, listing each CDR3 protein once. The sample shows about 500,000 distinct CDR3 sequences, roughly 22% of them seen only once. The CDR3 spans 15 residues. CDR1 is LGHDT and CDR2 is YNNKEL in the germline V gene (reference sequence). The V end was cut by 1 base, the J end by 4 bases, with 14 bases between. The rearrangement joins TRBV3-1 to TRBJ2-7; D might be TRBD1 or TRBD2, each matching 5 bases. The material sequenced was PBMCs or a T cell subset sorted from them (not recorded which). This TCR was recovered from an adult woman who had mild COVID-19 (a few samples of this study predate the infection). Cell type and time point are not known. CDR3 amino acids: CASSQGGTQLYEQYF. The CDR3, as DNA: TGTGCCAGCAGCCAAGGTGGGACCCAGCTTTACGAGCAGTACTTC.